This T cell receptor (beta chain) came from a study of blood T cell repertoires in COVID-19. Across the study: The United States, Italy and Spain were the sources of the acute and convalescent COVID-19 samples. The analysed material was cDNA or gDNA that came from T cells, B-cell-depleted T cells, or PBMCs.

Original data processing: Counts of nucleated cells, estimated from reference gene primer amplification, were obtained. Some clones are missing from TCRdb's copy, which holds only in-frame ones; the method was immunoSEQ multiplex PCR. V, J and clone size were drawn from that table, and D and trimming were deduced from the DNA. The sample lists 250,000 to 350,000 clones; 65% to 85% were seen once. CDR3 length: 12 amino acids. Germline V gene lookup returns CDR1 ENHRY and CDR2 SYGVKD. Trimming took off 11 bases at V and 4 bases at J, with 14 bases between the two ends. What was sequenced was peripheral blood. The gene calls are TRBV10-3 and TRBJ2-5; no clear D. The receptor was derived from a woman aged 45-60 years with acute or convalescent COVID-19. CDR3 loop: CASTTTGETQYF. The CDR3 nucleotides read TGTGCCTCCACGACCACGGGAGAGACCCAGTACTTC.